The present entry profiles one T cell receptor (beta chain) with its context. Its antigen remains unidentified. TCR beta library input comprised approximately 1.9 micrograms of genomic DNA from cryopreserved PBMCs. The CDR3 length is 18 residues. V dropped 1 base and J dropped 2; count of bases not matched to a gene: 13. CDR1 is SGHDN and CDR2 is FVKESK in the germline V gene. This specimen belongs to a study of cytotoxic CD8 clonotypes in ibrutinib-treated CLL. Data came from immunoSEQ multiplex PCR; TCRdb stores just in-frame clones and leaves some out. The data contain about 21,000 clones, approximately 84% of them singletons. Study conclusions and caveats: Clonality, elevated at ibrutinib response, dropped back toward baseline at progression.

The chain is built from TRBV14 and TRBJ2-7; TRBD2 agrees at 8 bases. Source: PBMCs, taken before ibrutinib treatment. This sequence was found in a human donor with chronic lymphocytic leukemia. CDR3 amino acids: CASSQGVPGRGGPYEQYF. The CDR3 nucleotides read TGTGCCAGCAGCCAAGGGGTGCCCGGCCGGGGGGGGCCCTACGAGCAGTACTTC.